This is a list of T cell receptor beta chains from one sample in a study of shared clonotypes between healthy human individuals. Clones were sequenced by immunoSEQ multiplex PCR, and TCRdb holds only the in-frame ones, with some missing. The table includes fewer than 650,000 clones, around 81% detected once. Specimen: PBMCs. These receptors were obtained from a woman aged 40-49 years in good health. Some clones in this sample may be carry-over from other donors' samples. The CDR3 runs from the conserved cysteine through the conserved F or W. A D gene is named only where the DNA matches it firmly. Clone size is stated in some rows and not others, as once, few, many or a class when expanded.

cdr3_nt cdr3_aa clone_size v_call d_call j_call
TGTGCCAGCAGCCGGACTAGCGGGGGGAGCGCCGGGGAGCTGTTTTTT CASSRTSGGSAGELFF NA TRBV7-3 TRBD2 TRBJ2-2
TGTGCCAGCAGCCCGCTTTCCGGTGAGCAGTTCTTC CASSPLSGEQFF few TRBV6-6 NA TRBJ2-1
TGTGCCAGCAGCGCCGACACGGGTTTCGACGAGCAGTACTTC CASSADTGFDEQYF once TRBV9 NA TRBJ2-7
TGTGCCAGCAGTCGGGGGGAGGGGGCTTATAGCAATCAGCCCCAGCATTTT CASSRGEGAYSNQPQHF NA TRBV27 TRBD1 TRBJ1-5
TGCGCCAGCAGCCAAGAATTACCGGGGAGCCTCCAGGACCAGCATTTT CASSQELPGSLQDQHF NA TRBV4-1 NA TRBJ1-5
TGCGCCAGCAGCCAAGATGAGGCCCAGAGGCAGTACTTC CASSQDEAQRQYF NA TRBV4-1 NA TRBJ2-7
TGCAGCGTGGGGACTAGCGGCTACAATGAGCAGTTCTTC CSVGTSGYNEQFF NA TRBV29-1 TRBD2 TRBJ2-1
TGCGCCAGCAGCCAAGTTTTCAGGGTTAACTATGGCTACACCTTC CASSQVFRVNYGYTF NA TRBV4-3 NA TRBJ1-2
TGTGCCAGCAGCCCTAGCGGGATTTTATACAATGAGCAGTTCTTC CASSPSGILYNEQFF NA TRBV9 TRBD2 TRBJ2-1
TGCGCCAGCAGCGCGCGACAGGGGGCCGGGGAGCTGTTTTTT CASSARQGAGELFF NA TRBV5-1 TRBD1 TRBJ2-2
TGTGCCAGCTCAGCAAACAGGGGGCGAACAGATACGCAGTATTTT CASSANRGRTDTQYF NA TRBV18 TRBD1 TRBJ2-3
TGTGCCAGCAGCTTCCGGGGGAGCTCCTACAATGAGCAGTTCTTC CASSFRGSSYNEQFF NA TRBV5-8 NA TRBJ2-1
TGTGCCAGCAGACCCCGGACCGAGCCCTACGAGCAGTACTTC CASRPRTEPYEQYF NA TRBV2 NA TRBJ2-7
TGCGCCAGCAGCCTCGAAGGGGCAAGGACCGGGGAGCTGTTTTTT CASSLEGARTGELFF NA TRBV4-1 NA TRBJ2-2
TGTGCCAGCAGCCTTAGGCCGGGACAGGGCGATGAGCAGTTCTTC CASSLRPGQGDEQFF NA TRBV11-3 TRBD1 TRBJ2-1
TGTGCCAGCAGTTTAGAATTCGGGGCCACCCACCGACGGGTAACCTACGAGCAGTACTTC CASSLEFGATHRRVTYEQYF NA TRBV28 NA TRBJ2-7
TGTGCCAGCAGCCCGAGACTTGGACAGGGGGCTAATCAGCCCCAGCATTTT CASSPRLGQGANQPQHF NA TRBV27 TRBD1 TRBJ1-5
TGTGCCAGCAGCTTAAGTAGGTGGGAGCAGTACTTC CASSLSRWEQYF NA TRBV7-9 NA TRBJ2-5
TGTGCCAGCAGTGGACAGGGGGTGAGAGAGACCCAGTACTTC CASSGQGVRETQYF NA TRBV28 TRBD1 TRBJ2-5
TGTGCCAGCTCAAGGGGGGGGGACAGCAATCAGCCCCAGCATTTT CASSRGGDSNQPQHF NA TRBV6-1 NA TRBJ1-5
TGTGCCGCTAAGTGGGGGGCCAATGAGCAGTTCTTC CAAKWGANEQFF NA TRBV6-1 NA TRBJ2-1
TGTGCCAGCAGCTTAAGGGTTTCGGGGTCGGACACCGGGGAGCTGTTTTTT CASSLRVSGSDTGELFF NA TRBV13 NA TRBJ2-2
TGTGCCAGCAGCCCCGACTATCAAAACATTCAGTACTTC CASSPDYQNIQYF few TRBV5-4 NA TRBJ2-4
TGCAGCGTGTCAATAGGGGGCGCTGGGGCCAACGTCCTGACTTTC CSVSIGGAGANVLTF NA TRBV29-1 TRBD1 TRBJ2-6
TGTGCCAGCAGCCTCCTATGGACTAGCGGGGTGGGTGAGCAGTTCTTC CASSLLWTSGVGEQFF NA TRBV7-8 TRBD2 TRBJ2-1
TGTGCCAGCAGTCTCGGAGCGGGAGTAGATACGCAGTATTTT CASSLGAGVDTQYF NA TRBV7-2 TRBD2 TRBJ2-3
TGTGCCAGTACTAGGGGCGTCGGCAATCAGCCCCAGCATTTT CASTRGVGNQPQHF NA TRBV19 NA TRBJ1-5
TGTGCCAGCTCGCCGGGGCCTAGCACAGATACGCAGTATTTT CASSPGPSTDTQYF NA TRBV27 NA TRBJ2-3
TGCGCCAGCAGCCGCGGGACAGAACAAGAGACCCAGTACTTC CASSRGTEQETQYF few TRBV5-1 NA TRBJ2-5
TGTGCCAGCAGCCATCCCGAGGGGGATACGCAGTATTTT CASSHPEGDTQYF once TRBV4-2 NA TRBJ2-3
TGTGCCAGCAGTGAGAATTCCGACAGGTTCACCTACGAGCAGTACTTC CASSENSDRFTYEQYF few TRBV6-1 NA TRBJ2-7
TGTGCCAGCAGCCCGGGGTCGTACCTAGAGTTCAGTGAGCAGTTCTTC CASSPGSYLEFSEQFF once TRBV7-2 NA TRBJ2-1
TGTGCCAGCCTTCCGGGACAGAACAATGAGCAGTTCTTC CASLPGQNNEQFF NA TRBV2 TRBD1 TRBJ2-1
TGTGCCAGCAGCTTGGGGTCCACCAAAAACATTCAGTACTTC CASSLGSTKNIQYF NA TRBV5-4 NA TRBJ2-4
TGTGCCAGCAGTGAAAGGCAGGGGGCAGGTTACGAGCAGTACTTC CASSERQGAGYEQYF NA TRBV6-1 TRBD1 TRBJ2-7
TGCGCCAGCAGACAACTCAATGAGCAGTTCTTC CASRQLNEQFF NA TRBV4-1 NA TRBJ2-1
TGTGCCAGCAGCTCCGGGACTAGCGGGAGGAATACGCAGTATTTT CASSSGTSGRNTQYF NA TRBV7-2 TRBD2 TRBJ2-3
TGCGCCAGCAGCCAAGTCTATCGGACTAGCGGGAGCAAATGGGGCCATGAGCAGTTCTTC CASSQVYRTSGSKWGHEQFF NA TRBV4-1 TRBD2 TRBJ2-1
TGTGCCATCAGTACGGGACTCTCTTCGACCTACGAGCAGTACTTC CAISTGLSSTYEQYF NA TRBV10-3 NA TRBJ2-7
TGTGCCAGCAGGACCCCGACAGAAACCTACGAGCAGTACTTC CASRTPTETYEQYF NA TRBV2 NA TRBJ2-7
TGTGCCAGCTCACCACCGTCCTCCTACGAGCAGTACTTC CASSPPSSYEQYF NA TRBV18 NA TRBJ2-7
TGTGCCAGCAGTCCCCTTAGCGCGGACAGGGGATACTACGAGCAGTACTTC CASSPLSADRGYYEQYF NA TRBV28 TRBD1 TRBJ2-7
TGCGCCAGCAGCTCCCTCCTGGGGACTAGCGGCTACAATGAGCAGTTCTTC CASSSLLGTSGYNEQFF NA TRBV5-1 TRBD2 TRBJ2-1
TGCAGCGTTGAAGAGGACCGGGACATCTACATGAACACTGAAGCTTTCTTT CSVEEDRDIYMNTEAFF NA TRBV29-1 NA TRBJ1-1
TGTGCCAGCACCAGGGGCCTCCAAGAGACCCAGTACTTC CASTRGLQETQYF NA TRBV5-7 NA TRBJ2-5
TGTGCCAGCAGCTTAGTCTTGGGGGGGAATAACCAGCCCCAGCATTTT CASSLVLGGNNQPQHF few TRBV7-3 NA TRBJ1-5
TGTGCCAGCAGGGGGTCTAAAGGGACCCAGTACTTC CASRGSKGTQYF NA TRBV6-1 NA TRBJ2-5
TGTGCCAGCTCACCCTCGGGACTAGCGGGAGACGAGCAGTACTTC CASSPSGLAGDEQYF NA TRBV18 TRBD2 TRBJ2-7
TGTGCCACCAGCAGAGGGGCGGCGGGACCGCAGTTCTTC CATSRGAAGPQFF NA TRBV15 NA TRBJ2-1
TGTGCCAGCAGCTCTGTGGGTGCTGAGGTCCAGCATTTT CASSSVGAEVQHF NA TRBV7-9 NA TRBJ1-5
TGTGCCAGCAGTTTCTGGACAAAATCTATGGGCTACGAGCAGTACTTC CASSFWTKSMGYEQYF once TRBV28 NA TRBJ2-7
TGTGCCAGCAGTTCCCTAGCGGGAGGGGACTCCTACGAGCAGTACTTC CASSSLAGGDSYEQYF NA TRBV28 TRBD2 TRBJ2-7
TGTGCCAGCAAGCCCCGGCTGCTCTCATACGAGCAGTACTTC CASKPRLLSYEQYF NA TRBV6-6 NA TRBJ2-7
TGTGCCACCAGCAGAGATAGGGGCTCCGAAGCTTTCTTT CATSRDRGSEAFF NA TRBV15 NA TRBJ1-1
TGTGCCAGCAGACCCACCACAGGGTCGAATGAGCAGTTCTTC CASRPTTGSNEQFF NA TRBV28 NA TRBJ2-1
TGTGCGCCCTCCGAGCGGAACACCTACGAGCAGTACTTC CAPSERNTYEQYF few TRBV9 NA TRBJ2-7
TGTGCCAGCAGTGAAGCGAACACCGGGGAGCTGTTTTTT CASSEANTGELFF NA TRBV2 NA TRBJ2-2